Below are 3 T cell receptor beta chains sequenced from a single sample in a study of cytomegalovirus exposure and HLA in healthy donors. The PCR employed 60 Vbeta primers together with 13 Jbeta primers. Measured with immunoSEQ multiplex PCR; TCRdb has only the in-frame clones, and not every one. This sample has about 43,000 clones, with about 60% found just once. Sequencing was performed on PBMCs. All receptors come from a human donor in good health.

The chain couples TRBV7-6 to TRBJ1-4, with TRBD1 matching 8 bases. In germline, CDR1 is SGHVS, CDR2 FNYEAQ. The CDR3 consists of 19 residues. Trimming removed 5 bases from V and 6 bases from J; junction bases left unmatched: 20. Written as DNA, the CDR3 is TGTGCCAGCAGCCGAAAATCCACGGCAGGGGGCAGTTTTGATGAAAAACTGTTTTTT. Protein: CASSRKSTAGGSFDEKLFF.

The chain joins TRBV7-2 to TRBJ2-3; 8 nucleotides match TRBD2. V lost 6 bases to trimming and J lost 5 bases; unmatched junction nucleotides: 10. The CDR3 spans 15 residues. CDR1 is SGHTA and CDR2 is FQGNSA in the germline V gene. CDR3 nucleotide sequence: TGTGCCAGCAGATCTTCCGGGACTAGGTTAGATACGCAGTATTTT. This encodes CASRSSGTRLDTQYF.

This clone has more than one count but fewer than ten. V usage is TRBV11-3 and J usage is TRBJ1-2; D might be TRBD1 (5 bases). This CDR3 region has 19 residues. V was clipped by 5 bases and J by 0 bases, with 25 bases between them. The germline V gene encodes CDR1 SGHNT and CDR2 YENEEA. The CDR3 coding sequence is TGTGCCAGCAGCCCCCAAAGGGGTCAAGAACGAGCTACTAACTATGGCTACACCTTC. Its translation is CASSPQRGQERATNYGYTF.